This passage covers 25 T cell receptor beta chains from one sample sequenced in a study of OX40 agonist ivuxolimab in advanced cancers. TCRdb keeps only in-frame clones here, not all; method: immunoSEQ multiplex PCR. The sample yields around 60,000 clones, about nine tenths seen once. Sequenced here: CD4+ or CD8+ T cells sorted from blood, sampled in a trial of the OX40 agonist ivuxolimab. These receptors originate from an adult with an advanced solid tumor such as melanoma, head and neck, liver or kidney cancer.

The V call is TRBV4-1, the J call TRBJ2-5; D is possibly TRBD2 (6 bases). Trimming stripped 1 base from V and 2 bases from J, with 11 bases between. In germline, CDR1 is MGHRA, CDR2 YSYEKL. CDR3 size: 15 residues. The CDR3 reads CASSQVLAGQETQYF. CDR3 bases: TGCGCCAGCAGCCAAGTCTTGGCGGGGCAAGAGACCCAGTACTTC.

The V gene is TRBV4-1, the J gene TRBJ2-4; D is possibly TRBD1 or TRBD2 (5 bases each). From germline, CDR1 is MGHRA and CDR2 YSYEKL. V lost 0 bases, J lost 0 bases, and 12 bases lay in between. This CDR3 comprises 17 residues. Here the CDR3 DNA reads TGCGCCAGCAGCCAAGATGAGGGGCCGGTAGCCAAAAACATTCAGTACTTC. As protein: CASSQDEGPVAKNIQYF.

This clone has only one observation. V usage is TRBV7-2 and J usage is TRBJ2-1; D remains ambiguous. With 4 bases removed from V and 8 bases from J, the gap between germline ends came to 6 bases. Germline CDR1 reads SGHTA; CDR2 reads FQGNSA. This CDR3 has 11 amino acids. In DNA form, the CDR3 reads TGTGCCAGCAGCTACGGGCATGAGCAGTTCTTC. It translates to CASSYGHEQFF.

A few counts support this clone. CDR3 residues: CASSEAGDVQYF. The CDR3 nucleotides are TGTGCCAGCAGCGAAGCGGGAGATGTGCAGTACTTC. V and J are TRBV5-4 and TRBJ2-7; 8 nucleotides agree with TRBD2. The V and J ends lost 4 bases and 9 bases, in that order; junction bases with no gene match: 6. Germline V gene lookup returns CDR1 SGHNT and CDR2 YYREEE (reference sequence). The CDR3 is 12 amino acids.

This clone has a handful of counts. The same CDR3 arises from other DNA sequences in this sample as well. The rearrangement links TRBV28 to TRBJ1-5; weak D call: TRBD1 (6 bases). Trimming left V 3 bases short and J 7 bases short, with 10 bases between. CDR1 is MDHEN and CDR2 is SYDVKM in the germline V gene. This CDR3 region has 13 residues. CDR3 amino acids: CASSFPQGQPQHF. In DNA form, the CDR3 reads TGTGCCAGCAGTTTTCCTCAGGGGCAGCCCCAGCATTTT. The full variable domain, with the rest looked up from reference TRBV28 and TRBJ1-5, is DVKVTQSSRYLVKRTGEKVFLECVQDMDHENMFWYRQDPGLGLRLIYFSYDVKMKEKGDIPEGYSVSREKKERFSLILESASTNQTSMYLCASSFPQGQPQHFGDGTRLSIL.

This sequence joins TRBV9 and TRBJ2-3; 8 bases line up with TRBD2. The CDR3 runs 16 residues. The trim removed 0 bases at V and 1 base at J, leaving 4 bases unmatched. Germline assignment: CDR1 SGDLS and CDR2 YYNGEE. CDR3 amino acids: CASSVGVSGGTDTQYF. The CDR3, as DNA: TGTGCCAGCAGCGTAGGGGTTAGCGGGGGCACAGATACGCAGTATTTT. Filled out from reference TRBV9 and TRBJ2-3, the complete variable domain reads DSGVTQTPKHLITATGQRVTLRCSPRSGDLSVYWYQQSLDQGLQFLIQYYNGEERAKGNILERFSAQQFPDLHSELNLSSLELGDSALYFCASSVGVSGGTDTQYFGPGTRLTVL.

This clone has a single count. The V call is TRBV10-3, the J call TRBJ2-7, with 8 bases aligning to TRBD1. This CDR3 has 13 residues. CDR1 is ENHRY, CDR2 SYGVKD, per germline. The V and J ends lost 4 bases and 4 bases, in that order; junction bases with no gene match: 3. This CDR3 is CAISVNRGYEQYF. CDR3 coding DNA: TGTGCCATCAGTGTTAACAGGGGGTACGAGCAGTACTTC.

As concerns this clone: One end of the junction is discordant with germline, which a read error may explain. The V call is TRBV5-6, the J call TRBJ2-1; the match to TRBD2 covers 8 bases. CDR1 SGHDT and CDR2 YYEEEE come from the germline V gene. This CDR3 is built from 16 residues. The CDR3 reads CASSLAKVAGYNEQFF. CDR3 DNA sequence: TGTGCCAGCAGTTTGGCCAAGGTAGCGGGGTACAATGAGCAGTTCTTC.

The CDR3 sequence is CASSFAGAPYEQYF. The CDR3 bases are TGTGCCAGCAGTTTTGCGGGGGCCCCCTACGAGCAGTACTTC. The chain employs TRBV28 and TRBJ2-7; D may be TRBD2 (7 bases). V shed 3 bases and J shed 2 bases, with 11 bases lying between them. Germline V lookup: CDR1 MDHEN, CDR2 SYDVKM. The CDR3 covers 14 residues.

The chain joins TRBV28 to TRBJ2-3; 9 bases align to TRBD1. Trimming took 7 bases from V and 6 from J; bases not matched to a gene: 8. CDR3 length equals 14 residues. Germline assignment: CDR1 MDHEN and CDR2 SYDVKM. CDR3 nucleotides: TGTGCCAGCACCACCGGGACAGGGTTGGATACGCAGTATTTT. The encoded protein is CASTTGTGLDTQYF.

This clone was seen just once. The CDR3 bases are TGCAGCGTTGAAGGGGAATACGAGCAGTACTTC. The encoded protein is CSVEGEYEQYF. The chain joins TRBV29-1 to TRBJ2-7; D gene unclear. Germline CDR1 reads SQVTM; CDR2 reads ANQGSEA. The V end lost 1 base, the J end lost 4 bases, and 5 bases lay between the germline ends. The CDR3 loop spans 11 amino acids.

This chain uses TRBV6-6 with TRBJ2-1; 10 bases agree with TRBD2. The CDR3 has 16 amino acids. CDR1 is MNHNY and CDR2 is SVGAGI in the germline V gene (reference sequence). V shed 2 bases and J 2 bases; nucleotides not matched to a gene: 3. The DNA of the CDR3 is TGTGCCAGCAGTTACCCTAGCGGGAGTGCCTACAATGAGCAGTTCTTC. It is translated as CASSYPSGSAYNEQFF.

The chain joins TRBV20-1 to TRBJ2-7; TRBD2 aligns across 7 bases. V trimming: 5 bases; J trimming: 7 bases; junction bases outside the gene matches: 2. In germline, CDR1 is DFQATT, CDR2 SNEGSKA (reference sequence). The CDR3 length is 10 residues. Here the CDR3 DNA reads TGCAGTGCTGGGGGGGTTGAGCAGTACTTC. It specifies CSAGGVEQYF.

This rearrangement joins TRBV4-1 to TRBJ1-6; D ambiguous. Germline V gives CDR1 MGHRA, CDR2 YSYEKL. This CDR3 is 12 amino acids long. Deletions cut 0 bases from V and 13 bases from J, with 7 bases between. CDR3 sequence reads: CASSQDLGPLHF. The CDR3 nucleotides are TGCGCCAGCAGCCAAGATCTGGGCCCCCTCCACTTT.

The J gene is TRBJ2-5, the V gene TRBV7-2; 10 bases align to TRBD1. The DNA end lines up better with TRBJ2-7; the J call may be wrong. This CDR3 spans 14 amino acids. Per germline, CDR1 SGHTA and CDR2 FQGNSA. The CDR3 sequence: CASRVDRGRNEQYF. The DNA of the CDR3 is TGTGCCAGCAGGGTGGACAGGGGGAGGAACGAGCAGTACTTC.

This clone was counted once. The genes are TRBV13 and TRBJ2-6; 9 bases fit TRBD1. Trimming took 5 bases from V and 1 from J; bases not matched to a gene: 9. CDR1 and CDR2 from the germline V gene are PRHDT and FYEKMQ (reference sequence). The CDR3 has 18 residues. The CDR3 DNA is TGTGCCAGCAGCGACCGGGACAGGGCGATGTCTGGGGCCAACGTCCTGACTTTC. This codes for CASSDRDRAMSGANVLTF.

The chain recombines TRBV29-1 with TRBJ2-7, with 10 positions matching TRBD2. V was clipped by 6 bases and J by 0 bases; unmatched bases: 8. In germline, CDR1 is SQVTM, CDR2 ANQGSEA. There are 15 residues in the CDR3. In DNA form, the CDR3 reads TGCAGCGTGGCAACTAGCGGGGAGAGCTCCTACGAGCAGTACTTC. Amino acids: CSVATSGESSYEQYF.

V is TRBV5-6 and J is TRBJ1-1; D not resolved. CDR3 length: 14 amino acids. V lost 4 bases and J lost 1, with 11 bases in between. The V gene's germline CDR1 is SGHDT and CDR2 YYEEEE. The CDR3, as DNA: TGTGCCAGCAGCATAAGCTATGAGAACACTGAAGCTTTCTTT. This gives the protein CASSISYENTEAFF.

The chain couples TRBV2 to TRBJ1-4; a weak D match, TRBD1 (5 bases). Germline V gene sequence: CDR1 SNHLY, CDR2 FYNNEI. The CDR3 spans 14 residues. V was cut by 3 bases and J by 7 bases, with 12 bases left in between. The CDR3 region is CASSEAGWGEKLFF. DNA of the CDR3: TGTGCCAGCAGTGAGGCAGGGTGGGGTGAAAAACTGTTTTTT. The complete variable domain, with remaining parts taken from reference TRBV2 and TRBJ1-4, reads EPEVTQTPSHQVTQMGQEVILRCVPISNHLYFYWYRQILGQKVEFLVSFYNNEISEKSEIFDDQFSVERPDGSNFTLKIRSTKLEDSAMYFCASSEAGWGEKLFFGSGTQLSVL.

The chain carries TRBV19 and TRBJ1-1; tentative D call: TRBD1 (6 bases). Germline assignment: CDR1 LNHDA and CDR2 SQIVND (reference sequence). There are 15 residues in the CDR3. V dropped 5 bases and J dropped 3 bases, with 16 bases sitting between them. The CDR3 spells CASSPFSGEYTEAFF. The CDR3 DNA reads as TGTGCCAGTAGTCCGTTTTCAGGGGAGTACACTGAAGCTTTCTTT.

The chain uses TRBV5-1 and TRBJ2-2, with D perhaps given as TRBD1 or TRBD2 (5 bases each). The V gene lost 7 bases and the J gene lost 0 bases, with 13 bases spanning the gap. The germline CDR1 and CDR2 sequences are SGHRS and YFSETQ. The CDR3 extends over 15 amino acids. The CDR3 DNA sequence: TGCGCCAGCGGACCGGGACGCTCGAACACCGGGGAGCTGTTTTTT. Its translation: CASGPGRSNTGELFF.

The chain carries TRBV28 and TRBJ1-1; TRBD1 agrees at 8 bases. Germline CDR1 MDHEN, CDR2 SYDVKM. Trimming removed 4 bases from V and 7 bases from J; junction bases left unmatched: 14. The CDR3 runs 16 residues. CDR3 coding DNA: TGTGCCAGCAGTTCCCCCTCCGGAACGACAGGGGATGAAGCTTTCTTT. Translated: CASSSPSGTTGDEAFF.

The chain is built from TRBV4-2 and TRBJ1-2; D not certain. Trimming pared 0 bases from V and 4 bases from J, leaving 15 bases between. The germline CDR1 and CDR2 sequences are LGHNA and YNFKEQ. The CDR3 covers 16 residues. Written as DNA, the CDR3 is TGTGCCAGCAGCCAAGAGAACCCGGTCGGCCTCTATGGCTACACCTTC. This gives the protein CASSQENPVGLYGYTF.

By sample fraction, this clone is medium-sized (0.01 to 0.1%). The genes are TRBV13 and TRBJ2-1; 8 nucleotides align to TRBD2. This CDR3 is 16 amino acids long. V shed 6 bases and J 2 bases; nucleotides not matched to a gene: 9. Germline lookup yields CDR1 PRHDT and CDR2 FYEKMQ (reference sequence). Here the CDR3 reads CASRALAAGTYNEQFF. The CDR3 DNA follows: TGTGCCAGCAGGGCACTAGCGGCTGGTACCTACAATGAGCAGTTCTTC.

The DNA of the CDR3 is TGTGCCAGCAGCTCGGGACAATATACGCAGTATTTT. The encoded protein is CASSSGQYTQYF. This sequence joins TRBV7-6 and TRBJ2-3; the D gene is possibly TRBD1 (6 bases). Trimming pared 4 bases from V and 7 bases from J, leaving 9 bases between. CDR1 and CDR2 (germline): SGHVS, FNYEAQ. The CDR3 extends over 12 amino acids.